This entry describes one TCR beta chain. The sample belongs to a study of shared clonotypes between healthy human individuals. Naivety among CD8 cells was defined by CD45RO negativity and positive CCR7 selection, thereby excluding terminally differentiated effector memory CD45RA+ cells. The method was immunoSEQ multiplex PCR; TCRdb's version includes in-frame clones alone and lacks a portion of them. This table has roughly 890,000 clones, 92% appearing once. The germline gives CDR1 SQVTM, CDR2 ANQGSEA. This CDR3 has 15 amino acids. The V gene end was trimmed by 0 bases and the J gene end by 0 bases; junction bases not matched to a gene: 5.

The sequence came from a man aged 25-40 years in good health. The sequenced sample consisted of naive CD8+ T cells sorted from blood. This rearrangement joins TRBV29-1 to TRBJ2-7, with 7 positions matching TRBD1. The CDR3 DNA sequence: TGCAGCGTTGAAGAATTGGACAGGAGCTCCTACGAGCAGTACTTC. This encodes CSVEELDRSSYEQYF.